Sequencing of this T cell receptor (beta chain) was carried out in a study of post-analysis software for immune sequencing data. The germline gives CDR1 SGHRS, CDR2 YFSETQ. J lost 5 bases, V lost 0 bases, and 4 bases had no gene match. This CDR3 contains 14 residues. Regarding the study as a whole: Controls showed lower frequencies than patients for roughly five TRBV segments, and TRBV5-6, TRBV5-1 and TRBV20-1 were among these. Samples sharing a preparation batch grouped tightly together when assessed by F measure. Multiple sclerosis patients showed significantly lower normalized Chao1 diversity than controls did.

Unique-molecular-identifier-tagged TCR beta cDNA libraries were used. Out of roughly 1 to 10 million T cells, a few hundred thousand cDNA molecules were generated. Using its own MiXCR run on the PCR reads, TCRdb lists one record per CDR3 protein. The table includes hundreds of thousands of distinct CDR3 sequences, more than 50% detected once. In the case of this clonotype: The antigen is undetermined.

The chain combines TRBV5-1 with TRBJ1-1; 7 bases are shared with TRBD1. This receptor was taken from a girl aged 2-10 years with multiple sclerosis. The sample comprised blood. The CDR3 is CASSLDPGGTEAFF. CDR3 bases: TGCGCCAGCAGCTTGGACCCAGGGGGGACTGAAGCTTTCTTT. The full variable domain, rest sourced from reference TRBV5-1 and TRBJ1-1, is KAGVTQTPRYLIKTRGQQVTLSCSPISGHRSVSWYQQTPGQGLQFLFEYFSETQRNKGNFPGRFSGRQFSNSRSEMNVSTLELGDSALYLCASSLDPGGTEAFFGQGTRLTVV.